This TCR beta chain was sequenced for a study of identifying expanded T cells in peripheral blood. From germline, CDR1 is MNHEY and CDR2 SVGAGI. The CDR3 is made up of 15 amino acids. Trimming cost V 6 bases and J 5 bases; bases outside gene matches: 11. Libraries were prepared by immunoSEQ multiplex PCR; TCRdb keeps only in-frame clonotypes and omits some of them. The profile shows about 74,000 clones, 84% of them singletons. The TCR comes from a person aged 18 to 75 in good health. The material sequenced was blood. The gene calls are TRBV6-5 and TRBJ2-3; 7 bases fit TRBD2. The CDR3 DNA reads TGTGCCAGCAGAGGCGGGAGTCATAAAGGAGATACGCAGTATTTT. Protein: CASRGGSHKGDTQYF.